This T cell receptor beta chain was observed in a study of early T cells in non-severe SARS-CoV-2 infection. Germline V CDR1 and CDR2: SGDLS, YYNGEE. The length of the CDR3 is 16 residues. V lost 0 bases and J lost 0, with 13 bases in between. This clonotype came up many times. cDNA molecules, individually, were tagged with unique molecular identifiers. MiXCR, run by TCRdb on the 5' RACE reads, gives a single entry per CDR3 protein. The sample holds about 35,000 distinct CDR3 sequences, more than 4% seen once. The sequence was obtained from an adult who was a healthcare worker with PCR-confirmed SARS-CoV-2 infection or an uninfected control (not recorded which). Source material: whole blood. This chain links TRBV9 with TRBJ2-7; possible D gene TRBD1, 5 bases. The CDR3 loop reads CASSVAMLTDSYEQYF. CDR3 in DNA: TGTGCCAGCAGCGTAGCTATGTTGACAGACTCCTACGAGCAGTACTTC.